These 2 T cell receptor beta chains were all obtained from the same sample, sequenced in a study of CXCR4 blockade with PD-1 therapy in pancreatic cancer. Repertoires were generated with immunoSEQ multiplex PCR, while TCRdb's copy carries only in-frame clones and drops some. In the table there are some 8,000 clones, roughly 55% of which are singletons. The sample taken for sequencing was tumor tissue. The receptors here all came from a human donor with pancreatic ductal adenocarcinoma.

The V gene is TRBV29-1, the J gene TRBJ2-2; 10 bases are shared with TRBD1. Germline trimming cut 7 bases from V and 5 bases from J; bases unmatched to any gene: 7. This CDR3 region has 14 residues. CDR1 is SQVTM and CDR2 is ANQGSEA in the germline V gene. CDR3: CSARQGALTGELFF. As DNA, the CDR3 is TGCAGCGCTAGACAGGGGGCTCTAACCGGGGAGCTGTTTTTT.

Sample share makes this clone medium-sized (0.01 to 0.1%). The V and J genes are TRBV6-8 and TRBJ1-2; D ambiguous. The CDR3 is 14 amino acids. Trimming stripped 5 bases from V and 4 bases from J, with 14 bases between. Germline-derived CDR1 and CDR2 are MNHGY and SAAAGT. CDR3 DNA sequence: TGTGCCAGCAGTGACAACCGTTATAGCTATGGCTACACCTTC. Protein: CASSDNRYSYGYTF.